The clone carrying this T cell receptor (beta chain) was recorded a few times. The antigen remains unidentified. TCRdb re-called the 5' RACE reads through MiXCR, storing one row per CDR3 protein. The table records 450,000 or so distinct CDR3 sequences, 24% of them present only once. This CDR3 is 13 amino acids long. Germline loops: CDR1 MNHEY, CDR2 SMNVEV (reference sequence). The V and J ends lost 3 bases and 7 bases, in that order; junction bases with no gene match: 2. These data belong to a study of identical twins. General observations from the study: Memory repertoires lacked the insertion deficit that abundant cord blood beta clonotypes showed.

The sample was also reused in another study, on T cells expressing NK-cell markers.

The sequence derives from a young woman in good health. The chain joins TRBV27 to TRBJ2-5; TRBD2 matches at 10 bases. The material sequenced was CD4+ T cells sorted from blood. As DNA, the CDR3 is TGTGCCAGCAGTTTGAGCGGGAGGGGGACCCAGTACTTC. It is translated as CASSLSGRGTQYF.